These T cell receptor beta chains were read from a single sample in a study of shared clonotypes between healthy human individuals. Sequencing was performed with immunoSEQ multiplex PCR; in TCRdb, only in-frame clones are kept and a portion is missing. The sample consists of under 700,000 clones, about 95% of them appearing once. Sample: naive CD8+ T cells sorted from blood. The receptors were sampled from a woman in her 30s in good health. The CDR3 runs from the conserved cysteine through the conserved F or W. Fields, in order: clone size, J gene, D gene, V gene, CDR3 DNA, CDR3 protein. D genes are given only for firm matches. Size values are once, few and many counts, or a class for expanded clones, and some rows have none.

. | TRBJ2-7 | . | TRBV10-1 | TGCGCCAGCAGTGACCCGGGACCATCCTACGAGCAGTACTTC | CASSDPGPSYEQYF
. | TRBJ1-2 | . | TRBV9 | TGTGCCAGCAGCGTCCTGGAGGCTGCGAACTATGGCTACACCTTC | CASSVLEAANYGYTF
. | TRBJ2-3 | . | TRBV25-1 | TGTGCCAGCCTTAGTGGACCATTAGATACGCAGTATTTT | CASLSGPLDTQYF
. | TRBJ2-5 | . | TRBV27 | TGTGCCACCACGGAATTCCCCCCGCGGGGCAGCCAAGAGACCCAGTACTTC | CATTEFPPRGSQETQYF
. | TRBJ2-1 | . | TRBV9 | TGTGCCAGCAGCGTAACTAGCTACAATGAGCAGTTCTTC | CASSVTSYNEQFF
. | TRBJ2-6 | TRBD2 | TRBV9 | TGTGCCAGCAGCGGGGATGAGGAGGGAGGGTCTGGGGCCAACGTCCTGACTTTC | CASSGDEEGGSGANVLTF
. | TRBJ1-1 | . | TRBV27 | TGTGCCAGCAGTTTTGGGCGCGACACTGAAGCTTTCTTT | CASSFGRDTEAFF
. | TRBJ2-7 | . | TRBV27 | TGTGCCAGCAGTCCCGGTCAAATCTACGAGCAGTACTTC | CASSPGQIYEQYF
. | TRBJ1-3 | . | TRBV28 | TGTGCCAGCAGTCCCCCGAACCTAGGAAGAAACACCATATATTTT | CASSPPNLGRNTIYF
. | TRBJ1-1 | . | TRBV6-1 | TGTGCCAGCAGCCAAGGTCCCAACACTGAAGCTTTCTTT | CASSQGPNTEAFF
. | TRBJ2-7 | . | TRBV27 | TGTGCCAGCAGCCCCCCCCCACTAGAGCTAGGATCCTACGAGCAGTACTTC | CASSPPPLELGSYEQYF
. | TRBJ2-7 | TRBD1 | TRBV13 | TGTGCCAGCAGCCCAGGAACAGGGGACTACGAGCAGTACTTC | CASSPGTGDYEQYF
. | TRBJ2-1 | . | TRBV5-6 | TGTGCCAGCAGCTTGGCCCCCGAGAGCTCCTACAATGAGCAGTTCTTC | CASSLAPESSYNEQFF
once | TRBJ2-7 | TRBD2 | TRBV11-2 | TGTGCCAGCAGCCCAATAGCGGGAGGGCCTTTGGGCAACGAGCAGTACTTC | CASSPIAGGPLGNEQYF
. | TRBJ2-1 | TRBD2 | TRBV28 | TGTGCCAGCAGTTTCTATAGCGGGAGGGACAATGAGCAGTTCTTC | CASSFYSGRDNEQFF
. | TRBJ2-7 | . | TRBV10-2 | TGCGCCAGCAGCGAATCGCGGGCGAGCTACGAGCAGTACTTC | CASSESRASYEQYF
. | TRBJ1-1 | . | TRBV4-1 | TGCGCCAGCAGCCCCCGACCAAACACTGAAGCTTTCTTT | CASSPRPNTEAFF
. | TRBJ1-5 | . | TRBV7-8 | TGTGCCAGCAGCTTGAGTCAGGGTAGCAATCAGCCCCAGCATTTT | CASSLSQGSNQPQHF
. | TRBJ1-1 | . | TRBV20-1 | TGCAGTGCTAGGGAAAACACTGAAGCTTTCTTT | CSARENTEAFF
. | TRBJ2-7 | . | TRBV10-2 | TGCGCCAGCAGCGAGAGCTCCTACGAGCAGTACTTC | CASSESSYEQYF
. | TRBJ2-7 | . | TRBV28 | TGTGCCAGCAGATCCTCAGGCCGGGACGGATATCGCTACGAGCAGTACTTC | CASRSSGRDGYRYEQYF
. | TRBJ2-7 | . | TRBV5-6 | TGTGCCAGCAGCTTTGACCCTGGAATCTCCTACGAGCAGTACTTC | CASSFDPGISYEQYF
. | TRBJ1-1 | TRBD1 | TRBV10-3 | TGTGCCATCAGAGACCCGGGACAGGGGGCTAGTAACACTGAAGCTTTCTTT | CAIRDPGQGASNTEAFF
. | TRBJ2-7 | . | TRBV20-1 | TGCAGTGCTAGAGGCTCACCCGAGCAGTACTTC | CSARGSPEQYF
once | TRBJ1-1 | . | TRBV19 | TGTGCCAGTAGTACCTGGGACTACACTGAAGCTTTCTTT | CASSTWDYTEAFF
. | TRBJ2-2 | . | TRBV6-4 | TGTGCCAGCAGTGCTGGGCTTTACACCGGGGAGCTGTTTTTT | CASSAGLYTGELFF
. | TRBJ1-2 | TRBD1 | TRBV5-8 | TGTGCCAGCACCTGGGGGGTGAGGGGGCAGGATGGCTACACCTTC | CASTWGVRGQDGYTF
. | TRBJ2-1 | TRBD2 | TRBV27 | TGTGCCAGCAGTCCGGGACTAGCGGGGTACAATGAGCAGTTCTTC | CASSPGLAGYNEQFF
. | TRBJ2-1 | TRBD1 | TRBV28 | TGTGCCAGCCGGACAGGGAACAATGAGCAGTTCTTC | CASRTGNNEQFF
. | TRBJ2-7 | TRBD2 | TRBV9 | TGTGCCAGCAGCGCCGGGGGGGCCTACGAGCAGTACTTC | CASSAGGAYEQYF
few | TRBJ1-2 | . | TRBV4-1 | TGCGCCAGCAGCCCCGCTATACGAGGTGGCTACACCTTC | CASSPAIRGGYTF
. | TRBJ2-3 | . | TRBV5-6 | TGTGCCAGCAGCTTGATCAAAGGGGCAGATACGCAGTATTTT | CASSLIKGADTQYF
once | TRBJ1-5 | . | TRBV14 | TGTGCCAGCAGCCCACCCACACCTGGAGAGAATCAGCCCCAGCATTTT | CASSPPTPGENQPQHF